Below, 22 T cell receptor beta chains from the same sample are listed, as sequenced in a study of monozygotic twins with cystic fibrosis. Method: immunoSEQ multiplex PCR; TCRdb's copy keeps in-frame clones and lacks some. The sample contains roughly 32,000 clones, 90% to 98% of which appear only once. Sequenced input: blood. All receptors derive from a girl aged 2 to 10 with cystic fibrosis.

This clone was seen just once. The gene calls are TRBV6-1 and TRBJ2-1; 10 nucleotides match TRBD2. This CDR3 comprises 13 residues. Germline V gene sequence: CDR1 MNHNS, CDR2 SASEGT. The CDR3 region has the DNA TGTGCAGCCGGGACTAGCGTAAACAATGAGCAGTTCTTC. Translation: CAAGTSVNNEQFF.

CDR3 in amino acids: CASQRDGTGNQPQHF. In DNA form, the CDR3 reads TGTGCCAGCCAGAGAGACGGGACAGGGAATCAGCCCCAGCATTTT. The V and J genes are TRBV6-5 and TRBJ1-5; 9 nucleotides agree with TRBD1. The CDR3 loop spans 15 amino acids. Germline assignment: CDR1 MNHEY and CDR2 SVGAGI. Trimming at V came to 8 bases and at J to 4 bases, leaving 9 bases not matched to a gene.

The rearrangement uses TRBV7-9 and TRBJ2-5; 9 bases align to TRBD2. Germline CDR1 reads SEHNR; CDR2 reads FQNEAQ (reference sequence). The CDR3 covers 15 residues. V was clipped by 7 bases and J by 0 bases; unmatched bases: 6. CDR3 amino acids: CASNRAGGYQETQYF. In DNA form, the CDR3 reads TGTGCCAGCAACCGGGCGGGAGGGTACCAAGAGACCCAGTACTTC.

The chain couples TRBV2 to TRBJ2-1; D might be TRBD1 or TRBD2, each matching 5 bases. Trimming left V 2 bases short and J 11 bases short, with 19 bases between. The V gene's germline CDR1 is SNHLY and CDR2 FYNNEI. The CDR3 consists of 15 residues. CDR3 bases: TGTGCCAGCAGTGAATGGGACCCCTACTCGGACAAGCAGTTCTTC. Encoded protein: CASSEWDPYSDKQFF.

This sequence joins TRBV6-1 and TRBJ1-5, with 7 bases aligning to TRBD1. Per germline, CDR1 MNHNS and CDR2 SASEGT. V lost 9 bases to trimming and J lost 2 bases; unmatched junction nucleotides: 10. The CDR3 is 15 amino acids. The CDR3 is CASEPGGFRNQPQHF. Here the CDR3 DNA reads TGTGCCAGTGAACCAGGGGGATTTCGCAATCAGCCCCAGCATTTT.

The chain links TRBV2 to TRBJ2-7; no clear D. The CDR3 covers 14 residues. V lost 3 bases, J lost 0 bases, and 9 bases lay in between. The germline V gene has CDR1 SNHLY and CDR2 FYNNEI. The CDR3 loop reads CASSEVGSSYEQYF. CDR3 bases: TGTGCCAGCAGTGAGGTGGGAAGCTCCTACGAGCAGTACTTC.

The chain couples TRBV28 to TRBJ1-5, with 8 bases fitting TRBD1. The germline V gene encodes CDR1 MDHEN and CDR2 SYDVKM. The J segment lost 4 bases and the V segment lost 2 bases, leaving 7 bases of the junction unmatched. The CDR3 runs 16 residues. Here the CDR3 reads CASSLNQGAGNQPQHF. CDR3 nucleotide sequence: TGTGCCAGCAGTTTAAACCAGGGGGCGGGTAATCAGCCCCAGCATTTT.

The CDR3 reads CASSYPDRRLAGDYLGPGTQYF. The CDR3 nucleotides read TGTGCCAGCAGCTATCCCGATCGTAGACTAGCGGGAGATTACCTCGGGCCGGGGACCCAGTACTTC. The chain couples TRBV21-1 to TRBJ2-5; TRBD2 is taken as the D call from the table, unchecked against the DNA. TRBV21-1 is given as a pseudogene. The CDR3 loop spans 22 amino acids.

V is TRBV27 and J is TRBJ2-7; D is unclear. The germline gives CDR1 MNHEY, CDR2 SMNVEV (reference sequence). V was clipped by 0 bases and J by 2 bases, with 5 bases between them. This CDR3 has 13 residues. The CDR3 DNA follows: TGTGCCAGCAGTTTATCTTTCCCCTACGAGCAGTACTTC. Amino acid sequence: CASSLSFPYEQYF.

This rearrangement joins TRBV28 to TRBJ1-6; 9 positions match TRBD1. The germline V gene has CDR1 MDHEN and CDR2 SYDVKM. With V trimmed by 7 bases and J by 15 bases, 7 bases remained unmatched. The CDR3 sequence is 12 residues long. The CDR3 is CASNNPGQGLHF. The CDR3 DNA reads as TGTGCCAGCAATAACCCGGGACAGGGCCTCCACTTT. Full variable domain (remainder filled in from reference TRBV28 and TRBJ1-6): DVKVTQSSRYLVKRTGEKVFLECVQDMDHENMFWYRQDPGLGLRLIYFSYDVKMKEKGDIPEGYSVSREKKERFSLILESASTNQTSMYLCASNNPGQGLHFGNGTRLTVT.

This clone was seen once. The V and J genes are TRBV6-5 and TRBJ1-4; D remains unclear. The CDR3 is made up of 14 amino acids. Germline CDR1 reads MNHEY; CDR2 reads SVGAGI. V was trimmed by 2 bases and J by 7 bases, leaving 11 bases between them. The chain's CDR3 is CASSYSSMGEKLFF. The CDR3 coding sequence is TGTGCCAGCAGTTACAGCAGTATGGGTGAAAAACTGTTTTTT.

The chain combines TRBV5-1 with TRBJ2-7, with a possible D match to TRBD2 (5 bases). The CDR3 runs to 15 residues. The germline V gene has CDR1 SGHRS and CDR2 YFSETQ. V lost 3 bases and J 2 bases, leaving 15 bases between the germline ends. The CDR3: CASSSGSGNTYEQYF. CDR3 sequence (DNA): TGCGCCAGCAGCTCCGGTTCCGGGAATACCTACGAGCAGTACTTC.

The chain carries TRBV5-1 and TRBJ1-2; possible D gene TRBD1, 6 bases. The V and J ends lost 2 bases and 4 bases respectively, with 12 bases between them. CDR3 length: 14 residues. The V gene's germline CDR1 is SGHRS and CDR2 YFSETQ. The CDR3 coding sequence is TGCGCCAGCAGCTTCGGCAGGGGAAGCTATGGCTACACCTTC. Translation gives CASSFGRGSYGYTF. The full variable domain, rest sourced from reference TRBV5-1 and TRBJ1-2, is KAGVTQTPRYLIKTRGQQVTLSCSPISGHRSVSWYQQTPGQGLQFLFEYFSETQRNKGNFPGRFSGRQFSNSRSEMNVSTLELGDSALYLCASSFGRGSYGYTFGSGTRLTVV.

The genes are TRBV4-1 and TRBJ1-5; the D gene is possibly TRBD1 (6 bases). The germline V gene encodes CDR1 MGHRA and CDR2 YSYEKL. V was trimmed by 4 bases and J by 2 bases, leaving 18 bases between them. The CDR3 runs to 17 residues. Here the CDR3 DNA reads TGCGCCAGCAGCCCTAAGGTAGGGGGGGCCGGCAATCAGCCCCAGCATTTT. This encodes CASSPKVGGAGNQPQHF.

The gene calls are TRBV29-1 and TRBJ1-1, with D uncertain. V lost 4 bases and J 2 bases, leaving 5 bases between the germline ends. Germline V CDR1 and CDR2: SQVTM, ANQGSEA. The CDR3 consists of 11 residues. CDR3 in DNA: TGCAGCGTTGGACAAAACACTGAAGCTTTCTTT. Translating gives CSVGQNTEAFF.

J is TRBJ2-5 and V is TRBV9; no clear D gene. The CDR3 consists of 14 residues. V lost 0 bases, J lost 5 bases, and 11 bases lay in between. Germline V gene lookup returns CDR1 SGDLS and CDR2 YYNGEE. The CDR3 nucleotides read TGTGCCAGCAGCGTAGGGGAACCACGGGAGACCCAGTACTTC. This translates into CASSVGEPRETQYF.

The DNA of the CDR3 is TGTGCCAGCAGCGTAGATCCTGGCACTGAAGCTTTCTTT. The encoded protein is CASSVDPGTEAFF. The chain recombines TRBV9 with TRBJ1-1; D gene unclear. V lost 0 bases, J lost 4 bases, and 7 bases lay in between. This CDR3 comprises 13 residues. Germline CDR1 and CDR2: SGDLS and YYNGEE.

The chain recombines TRBV29-1 with TRBJ1-1; TRBD1 aligns across 10 bases. There are 14 residues in the CDR3. V dropped 3 bases and J dropped 6; count of bases not matched to a gene: 7. Looked up from germline, CDR1 is SQVTM and CDR2 is ANQGSEA. The CDR3 region is CSVDGTGVSAEAFF. CDR3 coding DNA: TGCAGCGTTGACGGGACAGGGGTTTCTGCTGAAGCTTTCTTT.

The chain couples TRBV6-5 to TRBJ1-1; D unclear. There are 12 residues in the CDR3. Trimming took off 5 bases at V and 7 bases at J, with 11 bases between the two ends. CDR1 MNHEY and CDR2 SVGAGI come from the germline V gene. This chain's CDR3 is CASSVSTFEAFF. CDR3 nucleotide sequence: TGTGCCAGCAGTGTCTCCACATTTGAAGCTTTCTTT.

The chain uses TRBV7-9 and TRBJ1-3; tentative D call: TRBD1 (6 bases). Trimming stripped 6 bases from V and 11 bases from J, with 23 bases between. The CDR3 loop spans 15 amino acids. Germline values: CDR1 SEHNR, CDR2 FQNEAQ (reference sequence). The chain's CDR3 is CASSSSGAIPFSIYF. In nucleotides, the CDR3 is TGTGCCAGCAGTTCCTCAGGGGCAATCCCTTTCTCCATATATTTT.

The chain employs TRBV6-5 and TRBJ1-1; no firm D call. Germline V gene lookup returns CDR1 MNHEY and CDR2 SVGAGI. With 0 bases removed from V and 3 bases from J, the gap between germline ends came to 5 bases. This CDR3 comprises 13 residues. CDR3 amino acids: CASSYSRDTEAFF. The CDR3 DNA is TGTGCCAGCAGTTACTCGAGGGACACTGAAGCTTTCTTT.

In its sample, this clone was seen once. The rearrangement links TRBV6-1 to TRBJ2-1; TRBD1 matches at 7 bases. V was clipped by 11 bases and J by 0 bases; unmatched bases: 4. The germline CDR1 and CDR2 sequences are MNHNS and SASEGT. This CDR3 region has 13 residues. The CDR3 DNA reads as TGTGCCTGCGACAGGGTCTCCTACAATGAGCAGTTCTTC. It is translated as CACDRVSYNEQFF.